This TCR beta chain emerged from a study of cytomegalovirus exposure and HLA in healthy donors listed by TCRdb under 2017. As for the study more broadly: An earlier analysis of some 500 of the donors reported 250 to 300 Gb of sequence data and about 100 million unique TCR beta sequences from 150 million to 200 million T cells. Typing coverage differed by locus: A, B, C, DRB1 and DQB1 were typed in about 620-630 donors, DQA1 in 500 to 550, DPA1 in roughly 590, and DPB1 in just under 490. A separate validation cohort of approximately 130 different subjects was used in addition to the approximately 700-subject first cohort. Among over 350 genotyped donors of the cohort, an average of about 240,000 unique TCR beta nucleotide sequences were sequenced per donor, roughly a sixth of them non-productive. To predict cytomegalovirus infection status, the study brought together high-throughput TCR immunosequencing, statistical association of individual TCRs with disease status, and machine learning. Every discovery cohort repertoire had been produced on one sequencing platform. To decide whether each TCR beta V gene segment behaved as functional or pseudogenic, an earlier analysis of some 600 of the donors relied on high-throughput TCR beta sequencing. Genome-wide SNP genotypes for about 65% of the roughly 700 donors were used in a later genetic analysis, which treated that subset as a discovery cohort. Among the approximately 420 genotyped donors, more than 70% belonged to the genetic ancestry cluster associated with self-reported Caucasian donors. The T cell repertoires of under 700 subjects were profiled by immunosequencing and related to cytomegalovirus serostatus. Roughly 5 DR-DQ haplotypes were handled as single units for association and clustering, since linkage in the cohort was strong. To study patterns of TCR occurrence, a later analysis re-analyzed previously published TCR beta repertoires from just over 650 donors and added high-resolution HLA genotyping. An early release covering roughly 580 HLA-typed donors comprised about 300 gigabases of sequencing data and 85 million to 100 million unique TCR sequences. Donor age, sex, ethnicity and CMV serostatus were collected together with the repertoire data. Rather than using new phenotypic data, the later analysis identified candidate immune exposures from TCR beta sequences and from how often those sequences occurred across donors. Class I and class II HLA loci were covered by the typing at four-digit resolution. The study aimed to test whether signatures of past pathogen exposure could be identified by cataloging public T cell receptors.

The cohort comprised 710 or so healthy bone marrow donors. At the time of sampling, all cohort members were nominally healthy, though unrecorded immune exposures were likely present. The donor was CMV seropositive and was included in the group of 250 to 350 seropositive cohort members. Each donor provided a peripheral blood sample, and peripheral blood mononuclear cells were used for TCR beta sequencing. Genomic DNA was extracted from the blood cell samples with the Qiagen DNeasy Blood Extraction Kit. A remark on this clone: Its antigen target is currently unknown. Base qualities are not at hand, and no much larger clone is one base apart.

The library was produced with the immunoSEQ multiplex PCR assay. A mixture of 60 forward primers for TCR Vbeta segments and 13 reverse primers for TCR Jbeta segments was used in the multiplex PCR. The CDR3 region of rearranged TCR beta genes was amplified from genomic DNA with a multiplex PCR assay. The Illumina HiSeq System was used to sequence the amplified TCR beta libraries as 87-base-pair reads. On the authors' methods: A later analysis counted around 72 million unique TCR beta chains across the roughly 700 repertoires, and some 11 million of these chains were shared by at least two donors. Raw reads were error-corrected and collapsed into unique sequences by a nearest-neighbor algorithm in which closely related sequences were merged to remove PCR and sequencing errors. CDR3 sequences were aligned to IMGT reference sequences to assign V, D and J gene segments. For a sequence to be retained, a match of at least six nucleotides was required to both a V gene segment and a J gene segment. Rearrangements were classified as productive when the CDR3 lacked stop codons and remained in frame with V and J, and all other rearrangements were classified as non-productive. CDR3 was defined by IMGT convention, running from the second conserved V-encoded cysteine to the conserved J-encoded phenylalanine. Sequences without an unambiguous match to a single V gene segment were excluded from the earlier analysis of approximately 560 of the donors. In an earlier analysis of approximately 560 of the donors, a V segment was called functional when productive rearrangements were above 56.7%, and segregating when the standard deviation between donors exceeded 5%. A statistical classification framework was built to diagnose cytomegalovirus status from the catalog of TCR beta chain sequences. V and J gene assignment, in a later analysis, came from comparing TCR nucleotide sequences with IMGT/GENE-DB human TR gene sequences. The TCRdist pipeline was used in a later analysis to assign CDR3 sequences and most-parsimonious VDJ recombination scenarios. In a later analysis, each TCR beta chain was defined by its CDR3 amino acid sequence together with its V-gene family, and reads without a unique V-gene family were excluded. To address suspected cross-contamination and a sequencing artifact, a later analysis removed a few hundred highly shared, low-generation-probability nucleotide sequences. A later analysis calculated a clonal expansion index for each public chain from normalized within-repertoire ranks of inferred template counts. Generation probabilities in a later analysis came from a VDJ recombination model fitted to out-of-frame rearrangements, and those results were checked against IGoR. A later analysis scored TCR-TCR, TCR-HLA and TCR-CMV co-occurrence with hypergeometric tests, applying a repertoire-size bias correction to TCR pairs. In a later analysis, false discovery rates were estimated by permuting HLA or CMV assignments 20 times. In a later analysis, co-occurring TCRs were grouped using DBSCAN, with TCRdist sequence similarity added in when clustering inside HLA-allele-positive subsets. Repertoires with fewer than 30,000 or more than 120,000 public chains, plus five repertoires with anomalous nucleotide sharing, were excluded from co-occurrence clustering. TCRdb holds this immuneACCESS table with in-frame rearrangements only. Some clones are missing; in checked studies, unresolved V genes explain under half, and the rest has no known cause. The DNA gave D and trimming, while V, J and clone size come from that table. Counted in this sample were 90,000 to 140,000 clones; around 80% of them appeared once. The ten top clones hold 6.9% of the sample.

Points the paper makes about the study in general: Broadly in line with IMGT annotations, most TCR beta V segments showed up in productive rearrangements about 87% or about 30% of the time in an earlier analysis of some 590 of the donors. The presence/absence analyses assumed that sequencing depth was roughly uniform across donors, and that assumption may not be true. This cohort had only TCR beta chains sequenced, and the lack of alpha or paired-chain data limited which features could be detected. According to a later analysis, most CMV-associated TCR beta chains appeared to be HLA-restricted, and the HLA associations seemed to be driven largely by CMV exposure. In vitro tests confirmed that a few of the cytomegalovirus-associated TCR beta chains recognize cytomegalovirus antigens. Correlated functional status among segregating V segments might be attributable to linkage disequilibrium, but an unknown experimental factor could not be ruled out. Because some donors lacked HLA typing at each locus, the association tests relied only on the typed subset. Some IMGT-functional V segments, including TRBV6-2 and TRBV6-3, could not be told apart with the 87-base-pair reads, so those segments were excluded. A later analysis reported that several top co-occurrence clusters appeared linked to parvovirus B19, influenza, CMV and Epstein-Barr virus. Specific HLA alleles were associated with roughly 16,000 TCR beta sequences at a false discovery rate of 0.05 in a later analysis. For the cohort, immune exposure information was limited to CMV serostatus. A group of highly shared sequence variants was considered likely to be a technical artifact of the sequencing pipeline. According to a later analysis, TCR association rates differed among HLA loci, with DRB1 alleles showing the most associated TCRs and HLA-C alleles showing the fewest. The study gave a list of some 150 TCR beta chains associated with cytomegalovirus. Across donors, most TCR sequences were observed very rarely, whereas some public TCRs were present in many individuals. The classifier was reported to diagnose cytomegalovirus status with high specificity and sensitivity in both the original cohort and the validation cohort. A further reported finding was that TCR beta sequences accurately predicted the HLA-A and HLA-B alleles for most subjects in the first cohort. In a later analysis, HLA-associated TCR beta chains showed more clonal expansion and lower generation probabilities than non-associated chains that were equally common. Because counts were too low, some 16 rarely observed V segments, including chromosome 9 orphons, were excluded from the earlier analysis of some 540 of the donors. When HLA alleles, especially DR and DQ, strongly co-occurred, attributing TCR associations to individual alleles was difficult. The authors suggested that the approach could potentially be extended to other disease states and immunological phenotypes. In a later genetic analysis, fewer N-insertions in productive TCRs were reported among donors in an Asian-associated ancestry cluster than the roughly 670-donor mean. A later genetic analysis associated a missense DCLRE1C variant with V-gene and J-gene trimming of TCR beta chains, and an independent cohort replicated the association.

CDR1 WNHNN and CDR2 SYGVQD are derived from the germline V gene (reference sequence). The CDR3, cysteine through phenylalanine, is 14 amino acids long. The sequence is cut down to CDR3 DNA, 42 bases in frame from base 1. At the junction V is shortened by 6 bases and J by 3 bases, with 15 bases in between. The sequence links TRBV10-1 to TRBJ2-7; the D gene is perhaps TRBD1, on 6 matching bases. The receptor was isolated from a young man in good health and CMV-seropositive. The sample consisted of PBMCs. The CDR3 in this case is CASSRTGTNYEQYF. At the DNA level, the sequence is TGCGCCAGCAGCCGGACCGGGACAAACTACGAGCAGTACTTC.